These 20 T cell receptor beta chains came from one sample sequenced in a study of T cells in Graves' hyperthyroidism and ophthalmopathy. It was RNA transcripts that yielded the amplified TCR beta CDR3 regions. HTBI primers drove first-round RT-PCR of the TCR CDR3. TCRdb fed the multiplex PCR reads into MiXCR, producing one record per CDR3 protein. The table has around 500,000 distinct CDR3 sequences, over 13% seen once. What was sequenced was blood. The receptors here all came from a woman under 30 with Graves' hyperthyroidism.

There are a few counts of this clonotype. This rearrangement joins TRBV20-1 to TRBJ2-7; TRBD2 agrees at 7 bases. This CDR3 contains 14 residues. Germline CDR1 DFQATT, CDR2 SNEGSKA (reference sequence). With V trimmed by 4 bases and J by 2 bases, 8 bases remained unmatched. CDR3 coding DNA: TGCAGTGCTACTAGCGGCTCGATCCCCTACGAGCAGTACTTC. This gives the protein CSATSGSIPYEQYF.

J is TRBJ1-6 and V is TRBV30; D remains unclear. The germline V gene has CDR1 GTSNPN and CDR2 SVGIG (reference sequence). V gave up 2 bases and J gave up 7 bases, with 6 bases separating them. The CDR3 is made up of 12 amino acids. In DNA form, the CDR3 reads TGTGCCTGGAGTAGCAACAATTCACCCCTCCACTTT. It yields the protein CAWSSNNSPLHF.

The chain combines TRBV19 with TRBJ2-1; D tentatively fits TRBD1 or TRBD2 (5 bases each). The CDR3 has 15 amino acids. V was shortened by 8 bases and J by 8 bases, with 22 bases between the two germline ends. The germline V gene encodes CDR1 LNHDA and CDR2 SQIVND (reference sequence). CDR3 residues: CASGGSRRFEDEQFF. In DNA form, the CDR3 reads TGTGCCAGTGGGGGTAGCCGGAGATTTGAGGATGAGCAGTTCTTC.

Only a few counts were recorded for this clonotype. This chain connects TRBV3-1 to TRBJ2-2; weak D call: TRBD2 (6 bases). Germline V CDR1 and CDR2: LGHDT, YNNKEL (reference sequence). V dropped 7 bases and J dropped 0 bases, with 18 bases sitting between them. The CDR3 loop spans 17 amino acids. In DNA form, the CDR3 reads TGTGCCAGCACCCCGACAGATCTAGCGACGAACACCGGGGAGCTGTTTTTT. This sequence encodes CASTPTDLATNTGELFF. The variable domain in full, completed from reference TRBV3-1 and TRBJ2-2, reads DTAVSQTPKYLVTQMGNDKSIKCEQNLGHDTMYWYKQDSKKFLKIMFSYNNKELIINETVPNRFSPKSPDKAHLNLHINSLELGDSAVYFCASTPTDLATNTGELFFGEGSRLTVL.

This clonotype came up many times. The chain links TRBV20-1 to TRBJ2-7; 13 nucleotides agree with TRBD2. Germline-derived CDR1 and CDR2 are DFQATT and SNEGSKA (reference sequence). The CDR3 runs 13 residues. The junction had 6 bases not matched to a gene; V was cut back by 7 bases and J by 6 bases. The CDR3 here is CSVSGLAGPEQYV. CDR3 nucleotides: TGCAGTGTTTCGGGACTAGCGGGACCCGAGCAGTACGTC.

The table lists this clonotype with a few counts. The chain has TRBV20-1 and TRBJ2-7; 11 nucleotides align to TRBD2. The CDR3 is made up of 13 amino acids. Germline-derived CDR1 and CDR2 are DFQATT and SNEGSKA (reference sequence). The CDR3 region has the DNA TGCGGTGTGACTAGCGGGGCTTCCTACGAGCAGTACTTC. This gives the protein CGVTSGASYEQYF.

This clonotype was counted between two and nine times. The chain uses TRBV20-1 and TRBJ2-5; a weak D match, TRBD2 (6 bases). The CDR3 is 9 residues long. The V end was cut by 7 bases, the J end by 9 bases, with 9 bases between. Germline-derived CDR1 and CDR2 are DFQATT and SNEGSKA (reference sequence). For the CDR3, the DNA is TGCAGTGGGGGGGAGCCCCAGTACTTC. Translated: CSGGEPQYF.

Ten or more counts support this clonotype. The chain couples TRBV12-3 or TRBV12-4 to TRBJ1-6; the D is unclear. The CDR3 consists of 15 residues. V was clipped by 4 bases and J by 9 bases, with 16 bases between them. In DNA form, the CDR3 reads TGTGCCAGCAGTTCCCAGGCGGGAGGGTCTTCACCCCTCCACTTT. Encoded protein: CASSSQAGGSSPLHF.

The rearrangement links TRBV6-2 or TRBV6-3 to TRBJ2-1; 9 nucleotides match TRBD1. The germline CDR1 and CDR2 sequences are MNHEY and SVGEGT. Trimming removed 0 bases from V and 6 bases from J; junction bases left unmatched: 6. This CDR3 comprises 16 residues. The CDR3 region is CASSYSAGTGSNEQFF. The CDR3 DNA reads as TGTGCCAGCAGTTACTCGGCCGGGACAGGGAGCAATGAGCAGTTCTTC.

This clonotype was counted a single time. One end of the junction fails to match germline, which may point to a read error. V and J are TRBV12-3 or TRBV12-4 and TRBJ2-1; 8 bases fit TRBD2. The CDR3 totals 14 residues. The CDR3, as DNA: TGTGCCAGCAGTCTAGCGGGCGGGGTCAATGAGCAGTTCTTC. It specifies CASSLAGGVNEQFF.

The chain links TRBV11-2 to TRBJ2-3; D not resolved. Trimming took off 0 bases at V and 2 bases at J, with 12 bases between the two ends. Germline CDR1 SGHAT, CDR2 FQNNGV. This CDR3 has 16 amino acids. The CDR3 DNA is TGTGCCAGCAGCTTAGAGCCTAGGGCGAACACAGATACGCAGTATTTT. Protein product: CASSLEPRANTDTQYF. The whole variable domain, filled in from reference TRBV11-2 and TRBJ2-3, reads EAGVAQSPRYKIIEKRQSVAFWCNPISGHATLYWYQQILGQGPKLLIQFQNNGVVDDSQLPKDRFSAERLKGVDSTLKIQPAKLEDSAVYLCASSLEPRANTDTQYFGPGTRLTVL.

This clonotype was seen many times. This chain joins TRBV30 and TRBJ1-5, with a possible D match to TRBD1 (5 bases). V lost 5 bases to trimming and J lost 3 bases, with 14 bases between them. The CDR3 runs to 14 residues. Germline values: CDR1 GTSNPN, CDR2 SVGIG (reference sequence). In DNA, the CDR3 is TGTGCCTGGTCTAGATCAGGGTACAATCAGCCCCAGCATTTT. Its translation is CAWSRSGYNQPQHF.

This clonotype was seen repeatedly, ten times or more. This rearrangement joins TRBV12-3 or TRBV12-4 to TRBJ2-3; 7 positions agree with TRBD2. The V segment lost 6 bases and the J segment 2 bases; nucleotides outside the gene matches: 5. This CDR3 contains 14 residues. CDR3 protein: CASRGGVVTDTQYF. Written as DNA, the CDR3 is TGTGCCAGCAGGGGAGGGGTGGTCACAGATACGCAGTATTTT.

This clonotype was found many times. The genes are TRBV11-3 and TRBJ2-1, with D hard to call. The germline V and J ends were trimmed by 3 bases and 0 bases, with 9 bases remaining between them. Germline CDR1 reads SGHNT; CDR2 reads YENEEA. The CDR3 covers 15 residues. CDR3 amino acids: CASSLGRRSYNEQFF. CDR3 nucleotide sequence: TGTGCCAGCAGCTTGGGCAGACGCTCCTACAATGAGCAGTTCTTC.

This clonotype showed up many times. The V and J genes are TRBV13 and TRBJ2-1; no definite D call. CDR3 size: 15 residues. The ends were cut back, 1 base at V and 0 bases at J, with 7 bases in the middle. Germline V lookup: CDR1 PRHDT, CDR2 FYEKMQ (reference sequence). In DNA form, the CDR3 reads TGTGCCAGCAGCTTAGACAGTACCTCCTACAATGAGCAGTTCTTC. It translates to CASSLDSTSYNEQFF. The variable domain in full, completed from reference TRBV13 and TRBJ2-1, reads AAGVIQSPRHLIKEKRETATLKCYPIPRHDTVYWYQQGPGQDPQFLISFYEKMQSDKGSIPDRFSAQQFSDYHSELNMSSLELGDSALYFCASSLDSTSYNEQFFGPGTRLTVL.

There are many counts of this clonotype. In nucleotides, the CDR3 is TGTGCCAGCAGCGCCACAGGGTTCGATGAGCAGTTCTTC. The encoded protein is CASSATGFDEQFF. This rearrangement joins TRBV12-3 or TRBV12-4 to TRBJ2-1, with TRBD1 as a possible D gene (6 bases). The CDR3 is 13 amino acids. V lost 6 bases, J lost 8 bases, and 14 bases lay in between.

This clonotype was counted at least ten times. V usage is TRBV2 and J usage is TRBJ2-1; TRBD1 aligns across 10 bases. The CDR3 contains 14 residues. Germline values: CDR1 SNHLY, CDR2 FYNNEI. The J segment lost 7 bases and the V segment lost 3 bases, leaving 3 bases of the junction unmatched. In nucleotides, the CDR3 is TGTGCCAGCAGTGATAGGACAGGGGGTAATGAGCAGTTCTTC. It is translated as CASSDRTGGNEQFF.

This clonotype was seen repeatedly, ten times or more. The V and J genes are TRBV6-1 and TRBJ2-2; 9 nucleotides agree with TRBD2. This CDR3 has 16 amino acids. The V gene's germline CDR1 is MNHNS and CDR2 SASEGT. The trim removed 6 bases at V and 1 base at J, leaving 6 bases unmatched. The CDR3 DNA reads TGTGCCAGCAGGGTAGCGGGAGTCGTGAACACCGGGGAGCTGTTTTTT. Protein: CASRVAGVVNTGELFF.

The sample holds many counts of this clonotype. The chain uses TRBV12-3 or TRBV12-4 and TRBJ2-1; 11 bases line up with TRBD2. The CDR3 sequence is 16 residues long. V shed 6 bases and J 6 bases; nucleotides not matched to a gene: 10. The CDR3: CASRGTSGSLGNEQFF. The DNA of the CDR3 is TGTGCCAGCAGAGGGACTAGCGGCTCTTTGGGCAATGAGCAGTTCTTC.

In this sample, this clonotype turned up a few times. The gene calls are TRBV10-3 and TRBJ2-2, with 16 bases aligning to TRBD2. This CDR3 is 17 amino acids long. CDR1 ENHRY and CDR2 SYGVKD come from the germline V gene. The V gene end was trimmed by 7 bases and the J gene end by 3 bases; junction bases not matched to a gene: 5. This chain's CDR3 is CAITGTSGRADTGELFF. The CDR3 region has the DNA TGTGCCATCACCGGGACTAGCGGGAGGGCCGACACCGGGGAGCTGTTTTTT.